This TCR beta chain was recorded in a study of metastatic and nonmetastatic thyroid tumors. Regarding the study as a whole: According to reports, the diversity of TCR beta was significantly higher in malignant thyroid tumors than in benign nodules, and this held in both blood and tumor samples.

As processed by the authors: A classifier of distant metastasis in papillary thyroid cancer was built from CDR3 differences (across clinicopathological groups). TCRdb reprocessed the PCR reads via MiXCR. The V and J calls and clone size are TCRdb's, not the authors'. The sample consists of about 13,000 clones, about 33% of them appearing once. Nobody among the patients had been given any treatment before thyroid surgery. The CDR3 has 12 amino acids. CDR1 SNHLY and CDR2 FYNNEI come from the germline V gene. Losses at the gene ends were 6 bases for V and 4 bases for J; bases not matched to a gene: 1. In its sample, this clone was seen a few times. The target antigen is unknown.

The sequence came from a male donor with papillary thyroid cancer or a benign thyroid nodule (not recorded which). Some clones in this sample may be carry-over from other donors' samples. Sequencing input: tumor tissue. This chain joins TRBV2 and TRBJ2-7; 9 bases agree with TRBD1. The CDR3 DNA is TGTGCCAGCAGGACAGGGGGGTACGAGCAGTACTTC. Translated, it gives CASRTGGYEQYF.